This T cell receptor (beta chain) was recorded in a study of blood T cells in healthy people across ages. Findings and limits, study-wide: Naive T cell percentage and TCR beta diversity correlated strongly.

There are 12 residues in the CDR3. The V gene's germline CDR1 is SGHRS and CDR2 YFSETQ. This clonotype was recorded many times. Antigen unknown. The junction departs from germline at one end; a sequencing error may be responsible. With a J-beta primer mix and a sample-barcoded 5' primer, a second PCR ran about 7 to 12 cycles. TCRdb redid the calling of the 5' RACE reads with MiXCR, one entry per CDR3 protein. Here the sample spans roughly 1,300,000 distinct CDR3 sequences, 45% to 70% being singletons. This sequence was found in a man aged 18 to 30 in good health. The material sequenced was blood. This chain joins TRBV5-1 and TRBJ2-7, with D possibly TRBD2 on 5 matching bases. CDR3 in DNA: TGTGCCAGCAGTCGCCGAGGGTACGAGCAGTACTTC. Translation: CASSRRGYEQYF.